Shown below are 22 T cell receptor beta chains from a single sample sequenced in a study of OX40 agonist ivuxolimab in advanced cancers. Library preparation used the immunoSEQ multiplex PCR assay. The immuneACCESS repertoire file appears here via TCRdb, limited to in-frame rearrangements. These files lack a portion of the clones; in checked studies, under half of the deficit traces to unresolved V genes, and the cause of the others is not known. The sample table holds some 16,000 clones, of which about 88% were seen once. The ten largest account for 3% to 4.5% of the sample. The sequences come from CD4+ or CD8+ T cells sorted from blood, collected in a trial of the OX40 agonist ivuxolimab. These receptors all stem from an adult with an advanced solid tumor such as melanoma, head and neck, liver or kidney cancer.

The chain uses TRBV7-2 and TRBJ1-2, with D possibly TRBD1 on 5 matching bases. CDR1 is SGHTA and CDR2 is FQGNSA in the germline V gene. V lost 2 bases to trimming and J lost 5 bases, with 15 bases between them. There are 15 residues in the CDR3. Here the CDR3 DNA reads TGTGCCAGCAGCTTATCCTCAGGGCCCCAATATGGCTACACCTTC. This gives the protein CASSLSSGPQYGYTF. The full variable domain, completed using reference TRBV7-2 and TRBJ1-2, is GAGVSQSPSNKVTEKGKDVELRCDPISGHTALYWYRQSLGQGLEFLIYFQGNSAPDKSGLPSDRFSAERTGGSVSTLTIQRTQQEDSAVYLCASSLSSGPQYGYTFGSGTRLTVV.

The chain recombines TRBV7-9 with TRBJ2-7; D uncertain. Germline CDR1 and CDR2: SEHNR and FQNEAQ (reference sequence). CDR3 length: 13 amino acids. Trimming took 7 bases from V and 1 from J, leaving 11 bases between them. CDR3 sequence (DNA): TGTGCCAGCACCCTAGGGCAGTCCTACGAGCAGTACTTC. Protein product: CASTLGQSYEQYF.

The chain uses TRBV6-5 and TRBJ2-7, with 8 positions matching TRBD1. The germline V gene encodes CDR1 MNHEY and CDR2 SVGAGI. This CDR3 is 14 amino acids long. With V trimmed by 5 bases and J by 0 bases, 3 bases remained unmatched. The CDR3 DNA sequence: TGTGCCAGCAGTCGGACAGGGCCCTCCTACGAGCAGTACTTC. Translating gives CASSRTGPSYEQYF.

The CDR3 bases are TGTGCCAGCAGCTCGACCTCAGCGGGATACAATGAGCAGTTCTTC. It specifies CASSSTSAGYNEQFF. The chain couples TRBV7-3 to TRBJ2-1; 7 nucleotides agree with TRBD2. Germline CDR1 is SGHTA and CDR2 is FQGTGA. J was trimmed by 4 bases and V by 4 bases; bases with no gene match: 7. This CDR3 is built from 15 residues.

The chain links TRBV29-1 to TRBJ2-7; the D call may be TRBD1 or TRBD2 (5 bases each). This CDR3 contains 12 residues. V shed 3 bases and J shed 2 bases, with 8 bases lying between them. CDR1 is SQVTM and CDR2 is ANQGSEA in the germline V gene. The CDR3 here is CSVEGRAYEQYF. The CDR3 DNA reads TGCAGCGTTGAGGGACGGGCCTACGAGCAGTACTTC.

This chain joins TRBV9 and TRBJ2-5, with TRBD1 matching over 10 bases. The germline CDR1 and CDR2 sequences are SGDLS and YYNGEE. The CDR3 extends over 19 amino acids. Trimming took 4 bases from V and 3 from J; bases not matched to a gene: 18. CDR3 amino acids: CASSFCFGQGGKLEETQYF. CDR3 bases: TGTGCCAGCAGCTTTTGTTTCGGACAGGGGGGAAAACTGGAAGAGACCCAGTACTTC.

CDR3 in DNA: TGTGCCAGCAGCTTCGAGGGGCGCAGCGCCGGGGAGCTGTTTTTT. Its translation is CASSFEGRSAGELFF. V usage is TRBV7-2 and J usage is TRBJ2-2, with D tentatively TRBD1 or TRBD2 (5 bases each). The V gene's germline CDR1 is SGHTA and CDR2 FQGNSA. The CDR3 sequence is 15 residues long. The V gene lost 3 bases and the J gene lost 6 bases, with 14 bases spanning the gap.

This rearrangement joins TRBV15 to TRBJ2-2, with 8 bases fitting TRBD2. CDR1 is LNHNV and CDR2 is YYDKDF in the germline V gene (reference sequence). The V segment lost 0 bases and the J segment 2 bases; nucleotides outside the gene matches: 5. This CDR3 is built from 17 residues. The CDR3 region is CATSRDKLAVNTGELFF. The DNA of the CDR3 is TGTGCCACCAGCAGAGATAAACTAGCGGTTAACACCGGGGAGCTGTTTTTT.

This chain uses TRBV5-1 with TRBJ2-2; a possible D gene is TRBD2 (6 bases). Germline assignment: CDR1 SGHRS and CDR2 YFSETQ. The CDR3 has 12 residues. V was pared by 4 bases and J by 5 bases, with 6 bases between. CDR3 region: CASSRETGELFF. Written as DNA, the CDR3 is TGCGCCAGCAGCCGGGAGACCGGGGAGCTGTTTTTT.

The J gene is TRBJ1-6, the V gene TRBV4-1, with D tentatively TRBD1 (5 bases). V was pared by 0 bases and J by 2 bases, with 14 bases between. CDR3 length equals 18 residues. CDR1 is MGHRA and CDR2 is YSYEKL in the germline V gene. DNA of the CDR3: TGCGCCAGCAGCCAAGATCTTTGGGGGAGGACCTATAATTCACCCCTCCACTTT. It yields the protein CASSQDLWGRTYNSPLHF.

V and J are TRBV28 and TRBJ2-7; D may be TRBD1 (5 bases). CDR3 length equals 14 residues. V lost 6 bases, J lost 2 bases, and 14 bases lay in between. The germline gives CDR1 MDHEN, CDR2 SYDVKM. The CDR3 bases are TGTGCCAGCAGGGCTCCAGGGTCTGCCTACGAGCAGTACTTC. This encodes CASRAPGSAYEQYF.

The sample holds one count of this clone. The CDR3 reads CASSTRPTNEKLFF. CDR3 in DNA: TGTGCCAGTAGCACAAGACCAACTAATGAAAAACTGTTTTTT. The J gene is TRBJ1-4, the V gene TRBV19; no definite D call. Per germline, CDR1 LNHDA and CDR2 SQIVND (reference sequence). Trimming shortened V by 6 bases and J by 0 bases, and 8 bases separated the two germline ends. The CDR3 totals 14 residues. The full variable domain, with the rest looked up from reference TRBV19 and TRBJ1-4, is DGGITQSPKYLFRKEGQNVTLSCEQNLNHDAMYWYRQDPGQGLRLIYYSQIVNDFQKGDIAEGYSVSREKKESFPLTVTSAQKNPTAFYLCASSTRPTNEKLFFGSGTQLSVL.

The rearrangement uses TRBV12-5 and TRBJ2-1; 9 bases are a match to TRBD2. Losses at the gene ends were 7 bases for V and 5 bases for J; bases not matched to a gene: 3. This CDR3 contains 13 residues. Germline V gene data show CDR1 as LGHNT and CDR2 as FRNRAP. The CDR3 loop reads CASAGTSHNEQFF. The CDR3 coding sequence is TGTGCTAGTGCCGGGACTAGCCACAATGAGCAGTTCTTC.

This sequence joins TRBV28 and TRBJ1-2; D is perhaps TRBD1 (6 bases). Deletions cut 5 bases from V and 4 bases from J, with 11 bases between. This CDR3 has 13 amino acids. Germline loops: CDR1 MDHEN, CDR2 SYDVKM. CDR3 loop: CASSKDRFYGYTF. The CDR3 bases are TGTGCCAGCAGTAAGGACAGATTCTATGGCTACACCTTC.

The chain employs TRBV6-5 and TRBJ2-5; possible D gene TRBD2, 6 bases. The germline V gene has CDR1 MNHEY and CDR2 SVGAGI. V lost 2 bases to trimming and J lost 11 bases, with 21 bases between them. This CDR3 spans 15 amino acids. The CDR3: CASSYTQVGKREQYF. DNA for the CDR3: TGTGCCAGCAGTTACACCCAGGTGGGCAAACGGGAGCAGTACTTC.

The rearrangement uses TRBV7-2 and TRBJ2-5, with 9 bases fitting TRBD2. The CDR3 is 15 residues long. V was clipped by 5 bases and J by 4 bases; unmatched bases: 8. Germline assignment: CDR1 SGHTA and CDR2 FQGNSA. The CDR3 loop reads CASSARGREGETQYF. In DNA, the CDR3 is TGTGCCAGCAGCGCCCGGGGGCGGGAGGGAGAGACCCAGTACTTC.

Regarding this clone: Other DNA sequences within the sample encode an identical CDR3. The genes are TRBV18 and TRBJ2-7; D may match TRBD1 or TRBD2 (5 bases each). From germline, CDR1 is KGHSH and CDR2 LQKENI. The CDR3 contains 12 residues. V was pared by 2 bases and J by 7 bases, with 9 bases between. Here the CDR3 DNA reads TGTGCCAGCTCACCAGGGACGGGTGAGCAGTACTTC. Translation gives CASSPGTGEQYF.

The chain couples TRBV7-9 to TRBJ2-1; the D call may be TRBD1 or TRBD2 (5 bases each). From germline, CDR1 is SEHNR and CDR2 FQNEAQ (reference sequence). V was trimmed by 1 base and J by 7 bases, leaving 11 bases between them. This CDR3 comprises 14 residues. This CDR3 is CASSLVGPQNEQFF. The CDR3 DNA reads as TGTGCCAGCAGCTTAGTGGGACCGCAGAATGAGCAGTTCTTC.

The chain combines TRBV10-3 with TRBJ2-2, with D perhaps assigned TRBD1 or TRBD2 (5 bases each). V lost 4 bases and J 5 bases, leaving 14 bases between the germline ends. The CDR3 sequence is 15 residues long. Germline lookup yields CDR1 ENHRY and CDR2 SYGVKD. CDR3 region: CAISGGSDPTGELFF. In nucleotides, the CDR3 is TGTGCCATCAGTGGGGGGTCCGACCCTACCGGGGAGCTGTTTTTT.

The gene calls are TRBV7-3 and TRBJ2-3; TRBD2 agrees at 13 bases. In germline, CDR1 is SGHTA, CDR2 FQGTGA. The V gene end was trimmed by 5 bases and the J gene end by 4 bases; junction bases not matched to a gene: 3. The CDR3 is 15 amino acids. CDR3 sequence: CASSELAGGPDTQYF. The CDR3 DNA sequence: TGTGCCAGCAGCGAACTAGCGGGAGGGCCAGATACGCAGTATTTT.

The rearrangement uses TRBV28 and TRBJ1-4; 8 nucleotides match TRBD1. Germline V gene data show CDR1 as MDHEN and CDR2 as SYDVKM. V shed 6 bases, J shed 6 bases, and the junction held 6 bases outside the gene matches. The CDR3 runs to 14 residues. The DNA of the CDR3 is TGTGCCAGCAGCTCAGGGGGCGCAGATGAAAAACTGTTTTTT. Translation: CASSSGGADEKLFF.

The CDR3 loop reads CASRSPGLADYEQYF. Here the CDR3 DNA reads TGTGCCAGTAGATCCCCCGGACTAGCAGACTACGAGCAGTACTTC. V and J are TRBV19 and TRBJ2-7, with TRBD2 matching over 8 bases. The CDR3 length is 15 residues. Trimming at V came to 6 bases and at J to 3 bases, leaving 10 bases not matched to a gene. CDR1 and CDR2 from the germline V gene are LNHDA and SQIVND (reference sequence).